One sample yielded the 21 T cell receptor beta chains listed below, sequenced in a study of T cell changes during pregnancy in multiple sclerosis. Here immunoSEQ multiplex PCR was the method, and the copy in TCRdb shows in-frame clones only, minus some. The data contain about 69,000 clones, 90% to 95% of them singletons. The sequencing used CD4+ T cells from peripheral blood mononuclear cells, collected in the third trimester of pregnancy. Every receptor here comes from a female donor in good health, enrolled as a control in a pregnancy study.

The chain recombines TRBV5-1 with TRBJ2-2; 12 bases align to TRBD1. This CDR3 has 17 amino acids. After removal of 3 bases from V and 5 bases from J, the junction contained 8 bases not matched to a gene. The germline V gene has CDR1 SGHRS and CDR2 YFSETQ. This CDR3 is CASSSPGQGAVTGELFF. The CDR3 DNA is TGCGCCAGCAGCTCCCCGGGACAGGGGGCAGTTACCGGGGAGCTGTTTTTT.

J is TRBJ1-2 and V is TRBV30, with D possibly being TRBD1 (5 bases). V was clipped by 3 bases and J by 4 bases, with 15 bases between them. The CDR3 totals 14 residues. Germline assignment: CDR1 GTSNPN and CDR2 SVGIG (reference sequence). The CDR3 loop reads CAWRENTGSYGYTF. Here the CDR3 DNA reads TGTGCCTGGAGAGAAAACACAGGAAGCTATGGCTACACCTTC.

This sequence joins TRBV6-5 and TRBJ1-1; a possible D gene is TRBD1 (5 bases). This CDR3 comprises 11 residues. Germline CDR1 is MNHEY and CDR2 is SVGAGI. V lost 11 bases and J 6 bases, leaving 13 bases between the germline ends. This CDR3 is CASSGGAEAFF. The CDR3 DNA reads TGTGCCTCAAGCGGGGGGGCTGAAGCTTTCTTT.

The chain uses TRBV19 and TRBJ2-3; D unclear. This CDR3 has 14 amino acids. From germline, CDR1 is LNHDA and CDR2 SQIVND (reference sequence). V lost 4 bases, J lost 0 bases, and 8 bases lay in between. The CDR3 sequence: CASSTITSTDTQYF. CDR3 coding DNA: TGTGCCAGTAGTACTATTACTAGCACAGATACGCAGTATTTT.

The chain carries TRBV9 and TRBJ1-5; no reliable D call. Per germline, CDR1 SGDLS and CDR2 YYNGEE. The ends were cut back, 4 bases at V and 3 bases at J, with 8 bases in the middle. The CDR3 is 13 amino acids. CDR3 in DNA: TGTGCCAGCAGCTCGAGATTCAATCAGCCCCAGCATTTT. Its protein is CASSSRFNQPQHF.

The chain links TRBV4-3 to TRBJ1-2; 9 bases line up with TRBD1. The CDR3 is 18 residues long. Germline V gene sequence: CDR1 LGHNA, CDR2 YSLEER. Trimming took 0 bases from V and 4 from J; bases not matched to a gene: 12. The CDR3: CASSQDAANRGRVYGYTF. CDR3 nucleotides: TGCGCCAGCAGCCAAGACGCCGCGAACAGGGGGCGAGTCTATGGCTACACCTTC.

CDR3 sequence (DNA): TGTGCCTGGAGTGTACCCAGGGAAAACACCGGGGAGCTGTTTTTT. Protein: CAWSVPRENTGELFF. The chain joins TRBV30 to TRBJ2-2, with a possible D match to TRBD1 (5 bases). The V end lost 0 bases, the J end lost 2 bases, and 10 bases lay between the germline ends. Germline V gene sequence: CDR1 GTSNPN, CDR2 SVGIG (reference sequence). The CDR3 is made up of 15 amino acids.

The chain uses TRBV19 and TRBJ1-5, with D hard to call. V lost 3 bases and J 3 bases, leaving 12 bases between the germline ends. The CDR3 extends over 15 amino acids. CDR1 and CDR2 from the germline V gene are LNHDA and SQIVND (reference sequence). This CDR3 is CASSIGLGSNQPQHF. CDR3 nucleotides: TGTGCCAGTAGTATCGGCTTGGGCTCCAATCAGCCCCAGCATTTT.

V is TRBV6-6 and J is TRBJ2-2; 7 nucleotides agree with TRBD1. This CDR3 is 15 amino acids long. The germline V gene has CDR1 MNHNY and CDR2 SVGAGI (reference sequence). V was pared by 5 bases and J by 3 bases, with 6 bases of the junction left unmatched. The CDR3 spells CASSTGDRYTGELFF. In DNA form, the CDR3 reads TGTGCCAGCAGTACTGGGGACAGATACACCGGGGAGCTGTTTTTT.

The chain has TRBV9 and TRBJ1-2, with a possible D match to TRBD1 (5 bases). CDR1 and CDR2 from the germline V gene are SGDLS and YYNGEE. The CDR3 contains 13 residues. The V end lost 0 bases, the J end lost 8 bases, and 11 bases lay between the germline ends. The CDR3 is CASSVDQGKGYTF. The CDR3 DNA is TGTGCCAGCAGCGTAGATCAGGGAAAGGGCTACACCTTC.

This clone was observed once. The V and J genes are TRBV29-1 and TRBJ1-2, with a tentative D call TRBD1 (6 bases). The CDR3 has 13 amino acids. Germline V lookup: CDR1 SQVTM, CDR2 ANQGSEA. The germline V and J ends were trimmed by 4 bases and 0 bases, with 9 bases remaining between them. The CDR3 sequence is CSVVRQANYGYTF. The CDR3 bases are TGCAGCGTTGTCCGACAGGCTAACTATGGCTACACCTTC.

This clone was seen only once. CDR3 in DNA: TGCGCCAGCAGCTTATCGACTAGCGGGGGGGTGTACCAAGAGACCCAGTACTTC. Its protein product is CASSLSTSGGVYQETQYF. The V gene is TRBV5-1, the J gene TRBJ2-5, with 14 bases fitting TRBD2. V lost 2 bases and J lost 0; bases outside the gene matches: 6. The CDR3 totals 18 residues. The germline CDR1 and CDR2 sequences are SGHRS and YFSETQ.

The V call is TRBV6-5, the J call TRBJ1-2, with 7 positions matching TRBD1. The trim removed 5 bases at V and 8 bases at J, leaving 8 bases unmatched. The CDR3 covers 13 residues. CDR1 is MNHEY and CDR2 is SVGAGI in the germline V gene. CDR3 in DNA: TGTGCCAGCAGTGGGGGACAGTTTAAAGGCTACACCTTC. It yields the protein CASSGGQFKGYTF.

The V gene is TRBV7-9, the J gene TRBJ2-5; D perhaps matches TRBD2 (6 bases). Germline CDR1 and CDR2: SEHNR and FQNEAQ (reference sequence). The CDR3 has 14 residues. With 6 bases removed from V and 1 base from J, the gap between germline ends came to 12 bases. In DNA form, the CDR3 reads TGTGCCAGCAGTTACCCGGGGGTCCAAGAGACCCAGTACTTC. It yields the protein CASSYPGVQETQYF.

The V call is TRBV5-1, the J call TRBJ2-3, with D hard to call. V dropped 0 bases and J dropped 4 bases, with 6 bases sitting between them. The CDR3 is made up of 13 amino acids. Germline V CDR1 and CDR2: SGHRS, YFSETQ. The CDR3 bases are TGCGCCAGCAGCTTGGATAGTGCAGATACGCAGTATTTT. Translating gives CASSLDSADTQYF.

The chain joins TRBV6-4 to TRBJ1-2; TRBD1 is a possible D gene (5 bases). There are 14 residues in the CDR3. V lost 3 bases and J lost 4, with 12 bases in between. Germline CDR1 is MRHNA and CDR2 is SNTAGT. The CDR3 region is CASSESGESYGYTF. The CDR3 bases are TGTGCCAGCAGTGAATCGGGGGAAAGCTATGGCTACACCTTC.

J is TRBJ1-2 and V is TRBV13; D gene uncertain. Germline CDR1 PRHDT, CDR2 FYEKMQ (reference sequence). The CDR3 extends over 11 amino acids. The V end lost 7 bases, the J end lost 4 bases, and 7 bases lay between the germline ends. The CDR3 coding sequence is TGTGCCAGCACCCGGGGCTATGGCTACACCTTC. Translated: CASTRGYGYTF.

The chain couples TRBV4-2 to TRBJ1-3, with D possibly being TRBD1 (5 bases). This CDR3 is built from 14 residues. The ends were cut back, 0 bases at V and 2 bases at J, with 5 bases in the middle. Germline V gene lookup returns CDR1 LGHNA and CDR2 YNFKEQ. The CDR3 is CASSQEQAGNTIYF. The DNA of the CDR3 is TGTGCCAGCAGCCAAGAACAGGCTGGAAACACCATATATTTT.

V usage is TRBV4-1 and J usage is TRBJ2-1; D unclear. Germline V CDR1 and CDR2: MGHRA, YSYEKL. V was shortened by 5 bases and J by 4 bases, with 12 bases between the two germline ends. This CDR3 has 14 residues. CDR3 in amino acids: CASSSTNAYNEQFF. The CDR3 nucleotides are TGCGCCAGCAGCTCCACAAATGCTTACAATGAGCAGTTCTTC.

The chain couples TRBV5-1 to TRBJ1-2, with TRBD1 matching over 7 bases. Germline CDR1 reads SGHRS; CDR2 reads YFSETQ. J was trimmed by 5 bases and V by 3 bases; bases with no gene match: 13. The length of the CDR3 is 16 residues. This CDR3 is CASSYSTGQVSYGYTF. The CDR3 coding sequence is TGCGCCAGCAGCTACTCGACAGGGCAGGTCTCTTATGGCTACACCTTC.

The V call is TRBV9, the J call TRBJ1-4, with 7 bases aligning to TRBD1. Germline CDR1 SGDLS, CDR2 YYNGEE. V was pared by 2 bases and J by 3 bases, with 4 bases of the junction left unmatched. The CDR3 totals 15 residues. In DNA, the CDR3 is TGTGCCAGCAGCGTTGGGGGACAGCCTAATGAAAAACTGTTTTTT. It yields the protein CASSVGGQPNEKLFF.